These T cell receptor beta chains were read from a single sample in a study of beta chain features in type 1 diabetes. Here immunoSEQ multiplex PCR was the method, and the copy in TCRdb shows in-frame clones only, minus some. This sample has some 360,000 clones, with around a fifth found just once. The sequenced sample consisted of naive CD4+ T cells from blood. The receptor source for this set is a woman aged 18-29 years in good health. Both conserved end residues are part of each CDR3. The D gene is left open where the match is weak. Clone size appears in some rows only: once, few, many, or a class for an expanded clone.

few,TRBV9,TRBJ2-1,TRBD2,TGTGCCAGCAGTCCCTTCCCCGGGGGGAGTTACAATGAGCAGTTCTTC,CASSPFPGGSYNEQFF
.,TRBV4-1,TRBJ2-5,TRBD1,TGCGCCAGCAGCCAAGGTTCTACAGGGGGCCAAGAGACCCAGTACTTC,CASSQGSTGGQETQYF
few,TRBV28,TRBJ1-1,.,TGTGCCAGCACCCAAGGAGGGGGGGTGAACACTGAAGCTTTCTTT,CASTQGGGVNTEAFF
.,TRBV5-1,TRBJ2-3,TRBD2,TGCGCCAGCAGCACCCCCTCTGTGCGGACTAGCAAAGATACGCAGTATTTT,CASSTPSVRTSKDTQYF
.,TRBV18,TRBJ1-5,TRBD1,TGTGCCAGCTCCCGGACAGGGGCCGATAGCAATCAGCCCCAGCATTTT,CASSRTGADSNQPQHF
few,TRBV5-4,TRBJ2-7,.,TGTGCCAGCAGCTTGGCCGGGACTGCTGGCGAGCAGTACTTC,CASSLAGTAGEQYF
few,TRBV7-7,TRBJ2-4,TRBD1,TGTGCTAGCAGCTCCCACCTCCCCAGGGGGCGCGGATTAGTTCAGTACTTC,CASSSHLPRGRGLVQYF
.,TRBV5-1,TRBJ2-5,.,TGCGCCAGCAGCCGCCTAGCGCCAGACCAAGAGACCCAGTACTTC,CASSRLAPDQETQYF
.,TRBV30,TRBJ1-2,TRBD1,TGTGCCTGGAGTGTACTAGGGGGCGGCTACACCTTC,CAWSVLGGGYTF
few,TRBV29-1,TRBJ1-5,.,TGCAGCGTTCCAACGGGGTATAGCAATCAGCCCCAGCATTTT,CSVPTGYSNQPQHF
few,TRBV7-9,TRBJ1-1,.,TGTGCCAGCAGCTTAGTATCCGTGTTTGAAGCTTTCTTT,CASSLVSVFEAFF
few,TRBV18,TRBJ2-7,.,TGTGCCAGCTCACCACCTTACACCGTCTACGAGCAGTACTTC,CASSPPYTVYEQYF
.,TRBV29-1,TRBJ2-1,.,TGCAGCGTTGGTAGTGTGAATGAGCAGTTCTTC,CSVGSVNEQFF
.,TRBV30,TRBJ2-7,TRBD2,TGTGCCTGGAGGGCACCGGGACTAGCGGGACTTTACGAGCAGTACTTC,CAWRAPGLAGLYEQYF
few,TRBV30,TRBJ2-2,.,TGTGCCTGGACAGGGACGAACACCGGGGAGCTGTTTTTT,CAWTGTNTGELFF
.,TRBV29-1,TRBJ1-1,.,TGCAGCGGGACAGAAAACACTGAAGCTTTCTTT,CSGTENTEAFF
.,TRBV29-1,TRBJ2-5,TRBD1,TGCAGCGTAAACTCCGGACAGGGTCCGCTATCATTGCAAGAGACCCAGTACTTC,CSVNSGQGPLSLQETQYF
.,TRBV25-1,TRBJ2-5,TRBD2,TGTGCCAGCAGTGAACTAGCGGGAGGTGGGGAGACCCAGTACTTC,CASSELAGGGETQYF
.,TRBV9,TRBJ2-4,.,TGTGCCAGCAGCGTAGCTGGCGGGGCGGCCAAAAACATTCAGTACTTC,CASSVAGGAAKNIQYF
.,TRBV13,TRBJ2-7,.,TGTGCCAGCAGCTTAGAAGGCCAGGGGCCCTACGAGCAGTACTTC,CASSLEGQGPYEQYF
.,TRBV6-5,TRBJ1-2,TRBD1,TGTGCCAGCAGTGCGGACAGGGCCAGCTATGGCTACACCTTC,CASSADRASYGYTF
few,TRBV5-4,TRBJ2-7,TRBD1,TGTGCCACAAATAGGCGGGACAGGGTAGCCGAGCAGTACTTC,CATNRRDRVAEQYF
few,TRBV30,TRBJ2-7,TRBD1,TGTGCCTGGACGGGCAGGGGGACCTACGAGCAGTACTTC,CAWTGRGTYEQYF
.,TRBV5-1,TRBJ2-5,.,TGCGCCAGCAGCCGACTAGGACAAGAGACCCAGTACTTC,CASSRLGQETQYF
few,TRBV4-2,TRBJ2-6,TRBD1,TGTGCCAGCAGCCACATCAGACAGGGAGCGGGGGCCAACGTCCTGACTTTC,CASSHIRQGAGANVLTF
.,TRBV14,TRBJ1-2,TRBD1,TGTGCCAGCAGCCAAGCAGGACAGGGCGCTATTGGCTACACCTTC,CASSQAGQGAIGYTF
.,TRBV11-1,TRBJ1-1,.,TGTGCCAGCAGCGGGAGGGTGAACACTGAAGCTTTCTTT,CASSGRVNTEAFF
few,TRBV25-1,TRBJ2-1,.,TGTGCCAGCAGTGAATGGCAGACTTACAATGAGCAGTTCTTC,CASSEWQTYNEQFF
.,TRBV7-2,TRBJ2-1,TRBD2,TGTGCCAGCAGCTTAGCAACTAGCGGGACCCTATACAATGAGCAGTTCTTC,CASSLATSGTLYNEQFF
few,TRBV30,TRBJ1-1,.,TGTGCCTGGAGTGGGGGGGGAGGGATTGAAGCTTTCTTT,CAWSGGGGIEAFF
few,TRBV29-1,TRBJ1-2,.,TGCAGCGTTGCGAGGCGGCCAACTAACTATGGCTACACCTTC,CSVARRPTNYGYTF
.,TRBV7-9,TRBJ2-1,TRBD2,TGTGCCAGCAGCCACTCCCTAGCGGGGGGCCGGCCCAATGAGCAGTTCTTC,CASSHSLAGGRPNEQFF
.,TRBV18,TRBJ2-7,TRBD1,TGTGCCAGCTCACCTTCTGGGACAGGGGGCAGCAGCTACGAGCAGTACTTC,CASSPSGTGGSSYEQYF
.,TRBV9,TRBJ2-2,.,TGTGCCAGCAGTTCAAGGAGGAGGGCCGGGGAGCTGTTTTTT,CASSSRRRAGELFF
few,TRBV7-2,TRBJ2-3,.,TGTGCCAGCCAACGCCGGGACTTTCTCACAGATACGCAGTATTTT,CASQRRDFLTDTQYF
.,TRBV11-1,TRBJ2-1,.,TGTGCCAGCAGCTTAACCCGGGACAATGAGCAGTTCTTC,CASSLTRDNEQFF
.,TRBV11-3,TRBJ2-6,.,TGTGCCAGCAGCCCAAGGGAGCGTGGGGCCAACGTCCTGACTTTC,CASSPRERGANVLTF
few,TRBV5-1,TRBJ2-1,TRBD2,TGCGCCAGCAGCCAAGCGGGAGTTGGCTACAATGAGCAGTTCTTC,CASSQAGVGYNEQFF
.,TRBV5-1,TRBJ1-5,.,TGCGCCAGCAGCTTCGGGGTTGGGGGCAATCAGCCCCAGCATTTT,CASSFGVGGNQPQHF
.,TRBV7-9,TRBJ1-2,.,TGTGCCAGCAGCTTAATCACTGAGGTCTATGGCTACACCTTC,CASSLITEVYGYTF
.,TRBV7-2,TRBJ2-1,TRBD2,TGTGCCAGCAGCTTAACTAGCGGGAGCAATGAGCAGTTCTTC,CASSLTSGSNEQFF
few,TRBV6-5,TRBJ1-3,TRBD1,TGTGCCAGCACCCGGGACAGCTCTGGAAACACCATATATTTT,CASTRDSSGNTIYF
few,TRBV4-2,TRBJ1-5,.,TGTGCCAGCAGCCAAGATGGACAGCCGATTCAGCCCCAGCATTTT,CASSQDGQPIQPQHF
.,TRBV14,TRBJ2-7,.,TGTGCCAGCAGCCGTGAGGGGGCCTACGAGCAGTACTTC,CASSREGAYEQYF
.,TRBV5-6,TRBJ2-7,.,TGTGCCAGCAGCTTGGTAGGACAGTTCTACGAGCAGTACTTC,CASSLVGQFYEQYF
.,TRBV7-9,TRBJ2-4,.,TGTGCCAGCAGCCCGCCAGGGGAAAACATTCAGTACTTC,CASSPPGENIQYF
few,TRBV7-2,TRBJ1-3,.,TGTGCCAGCAGCTTACTAAACACCATATATTTT,CASSLLNTIYF
.,TRBV5-4,TRBJ2-1,TRBD2,TGCTCCTCCACTGGCGGGACTAGCTCCTACAATGAGCAGTTCTTC,CSSTGGTSSYNEQFF
.,TRBV30,TRBJ1-2,.,TGTGCCTGGAGCACTCCCGACAGATTCTATGGCTACACCTTC,CAWSTPDRFYGYTF
.,TRBV6-6,TRBJ2-1,TRBD2,TGTGCCAGCAGTGGAACTAGCGGGGGGCGGGATGAGCAGTTCTTC,CASSGTSGGRDEQFF
few,TRBV18,TRBJ2-7,TRBD1,TGTGCCAGCTCATCCCAACAGGGGGACGAGCAGTACTTC,CASSSQQGDEQYF
.,TRBV30,TRBJ1-1,.,TGTGCCTATACGACAGGATTATCTAACACTGAAGCTTTCTTT,CAYTTGLSNTEAFF
few,TRBV2,TRBJ2-1,.,TGTGCCAGCAGTGAAGAAGTAGACATTACCTACAATGAGCAGTTCTTC,CASSEEVDITYNEQFF
few,TRBV27,TRBJ2-5,.,TGTGCCAGCAGTTTCTCTGGGACACATCAAGAGACCCAGTACTTC,CASSFSGTHQETQYF
.,TRBV15,TRBJ2-6,TRBD2,TGTGCCACCAGCAGGAATCCCAGCGGGAGCTCTGGGGCCAACGTCCTGACTTTC,CATSRNPSGSSGANVLTF
.,TRBV30,TRBJ2-1,TRBD2,TGTGCCTGGAGTGTACACCCTAGCGGGGTAAATGAGCAGTTCTTC,CAWSVHPSGVNEQFF
few,TRBV5-1,TRBJ1-1,.,TGCGCCAGCAGCTGGGAGGGGAACACTGAAGCTTTCTTT,CASSWEGNTEAFF